This T cell receptor (beta chain) comes out of a study of immune reconstitution after stem cell transplant in scleroderma. One entry per CDR3 protein results from TCRdb running MiXCR on the RT-PCR reads. The sample lists 2,100 or so distinct CDR3 sequences; around 9.2% were seen once. CDR1 and CDR2 from the germline V gene are DFQATT and SNEGSKA (reference sequence). This CDR3 is built from 14 residues. Trimming took 0 bases from V and 4 from J, leaving 11 bases between them. In its sample, this clonotype ranks as medium-sized (0.01 to 0.1%). The sample here was taken before or after autologous hematopoietic stem cell transplantation (not recorded which). J is TRBJ2-3 and V is TRBV20-1, with D possibly matching TRBD2 (5 bases). This receptor was taken from a male donor with systemic sclerosis. The DNA for the CDR3 is TGCAGTGCTAGAGATTTCGAGGGCCCAGATACGCAGTATTTT. It codes for CSARDFEGPDTQYF.